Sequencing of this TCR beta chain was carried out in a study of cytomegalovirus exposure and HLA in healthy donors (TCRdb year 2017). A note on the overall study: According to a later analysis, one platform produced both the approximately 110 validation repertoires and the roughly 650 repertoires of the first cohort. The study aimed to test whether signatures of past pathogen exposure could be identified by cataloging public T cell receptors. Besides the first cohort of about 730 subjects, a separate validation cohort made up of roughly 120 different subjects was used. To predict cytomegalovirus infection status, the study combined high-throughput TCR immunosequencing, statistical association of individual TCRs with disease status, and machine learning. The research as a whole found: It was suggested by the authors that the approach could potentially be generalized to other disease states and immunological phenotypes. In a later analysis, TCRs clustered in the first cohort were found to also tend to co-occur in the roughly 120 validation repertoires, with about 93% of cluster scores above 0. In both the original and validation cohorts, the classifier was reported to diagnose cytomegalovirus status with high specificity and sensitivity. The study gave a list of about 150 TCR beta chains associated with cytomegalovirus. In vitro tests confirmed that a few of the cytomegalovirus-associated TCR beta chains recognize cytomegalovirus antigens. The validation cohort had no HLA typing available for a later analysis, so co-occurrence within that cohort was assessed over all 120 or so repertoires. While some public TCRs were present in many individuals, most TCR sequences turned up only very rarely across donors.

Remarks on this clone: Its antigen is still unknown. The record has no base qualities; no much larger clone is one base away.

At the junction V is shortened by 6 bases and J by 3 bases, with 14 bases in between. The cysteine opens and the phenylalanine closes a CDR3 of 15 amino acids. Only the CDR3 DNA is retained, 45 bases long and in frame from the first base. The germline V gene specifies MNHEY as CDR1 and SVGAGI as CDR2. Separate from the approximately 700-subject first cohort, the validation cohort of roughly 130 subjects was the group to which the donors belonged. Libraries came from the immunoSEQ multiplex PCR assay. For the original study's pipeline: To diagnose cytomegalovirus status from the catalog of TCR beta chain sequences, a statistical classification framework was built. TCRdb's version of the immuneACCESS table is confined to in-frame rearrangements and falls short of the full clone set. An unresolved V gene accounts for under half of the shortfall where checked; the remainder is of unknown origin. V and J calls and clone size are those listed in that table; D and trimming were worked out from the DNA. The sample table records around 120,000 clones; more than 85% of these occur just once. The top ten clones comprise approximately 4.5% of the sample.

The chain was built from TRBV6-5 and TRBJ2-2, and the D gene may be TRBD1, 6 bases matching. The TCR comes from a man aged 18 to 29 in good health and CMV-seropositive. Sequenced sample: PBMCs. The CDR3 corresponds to CASSVGQTHTGELFF. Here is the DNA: TGTGCCAGCAGCGTCGGACAGACTCACACCGGGGAGCTGTTTTTT.